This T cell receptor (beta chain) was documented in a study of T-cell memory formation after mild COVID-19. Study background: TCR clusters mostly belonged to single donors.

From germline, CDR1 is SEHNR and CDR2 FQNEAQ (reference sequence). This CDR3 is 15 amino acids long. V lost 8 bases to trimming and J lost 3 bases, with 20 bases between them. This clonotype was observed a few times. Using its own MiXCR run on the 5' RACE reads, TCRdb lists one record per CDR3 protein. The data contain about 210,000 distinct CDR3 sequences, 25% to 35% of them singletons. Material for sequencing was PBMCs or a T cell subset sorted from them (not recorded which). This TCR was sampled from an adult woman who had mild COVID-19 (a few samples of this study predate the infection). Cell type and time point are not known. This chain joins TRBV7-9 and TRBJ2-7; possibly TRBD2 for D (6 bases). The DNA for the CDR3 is TGTGCCAGCGCCAAGAACGTTCAGGGACTCTACGAGCAGTACTTC. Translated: CASAKNVQGLYEQYF.